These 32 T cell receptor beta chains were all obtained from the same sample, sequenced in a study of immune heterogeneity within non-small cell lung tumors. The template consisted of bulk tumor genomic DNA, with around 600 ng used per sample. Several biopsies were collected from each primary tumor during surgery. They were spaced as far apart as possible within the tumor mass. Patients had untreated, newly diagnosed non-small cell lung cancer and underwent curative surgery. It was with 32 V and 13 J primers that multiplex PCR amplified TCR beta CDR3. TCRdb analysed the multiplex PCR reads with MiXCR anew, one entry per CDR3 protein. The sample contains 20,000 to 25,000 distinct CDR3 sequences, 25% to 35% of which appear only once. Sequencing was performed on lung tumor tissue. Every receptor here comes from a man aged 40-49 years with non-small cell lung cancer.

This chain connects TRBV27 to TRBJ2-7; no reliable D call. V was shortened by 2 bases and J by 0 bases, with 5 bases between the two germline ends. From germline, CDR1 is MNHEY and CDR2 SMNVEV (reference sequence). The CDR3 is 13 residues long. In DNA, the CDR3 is TGTGCCAGCAGTTTAATCGGCTCCTACGAGCAGTACTTC. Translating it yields CASSLIGSYEQYF.

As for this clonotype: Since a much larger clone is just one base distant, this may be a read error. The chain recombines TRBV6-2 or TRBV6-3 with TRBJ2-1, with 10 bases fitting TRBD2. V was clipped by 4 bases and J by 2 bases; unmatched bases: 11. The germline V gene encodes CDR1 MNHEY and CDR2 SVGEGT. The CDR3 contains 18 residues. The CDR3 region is CASSSLRAAGGPYNEQFF. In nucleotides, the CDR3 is TGTGCCAGCAGTTCCCTCCGCGCAGCGGGAGGGCCCTACAATGAGCAGTTCTTC.

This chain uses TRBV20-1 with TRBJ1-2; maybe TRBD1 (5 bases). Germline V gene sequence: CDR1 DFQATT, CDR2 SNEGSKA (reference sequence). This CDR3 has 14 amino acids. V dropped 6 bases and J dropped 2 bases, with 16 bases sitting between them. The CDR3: CSAQVMGGNYGYTF. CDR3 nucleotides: TGCAGTGCCCAGGTTATGGGGGGAAACTATGGCTACACCTTC.

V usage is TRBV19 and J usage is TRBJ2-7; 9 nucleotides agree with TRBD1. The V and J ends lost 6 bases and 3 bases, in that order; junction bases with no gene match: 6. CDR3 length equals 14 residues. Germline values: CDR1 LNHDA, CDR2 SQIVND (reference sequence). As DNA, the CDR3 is TGTGCCAGTAGCCTAACAGGGGGCAGCTACGAGCAGTACTTC. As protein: CASSLTGGSYEQYF.

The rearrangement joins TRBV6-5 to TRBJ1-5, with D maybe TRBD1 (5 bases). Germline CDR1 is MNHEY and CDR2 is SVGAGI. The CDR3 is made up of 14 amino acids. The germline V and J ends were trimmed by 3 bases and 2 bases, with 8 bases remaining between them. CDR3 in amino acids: CASSYRGGNQPQHF. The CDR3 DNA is TGTGCCAGCAGTTATCGGGGCGGCAATCAGCCCCAGCATTTT.

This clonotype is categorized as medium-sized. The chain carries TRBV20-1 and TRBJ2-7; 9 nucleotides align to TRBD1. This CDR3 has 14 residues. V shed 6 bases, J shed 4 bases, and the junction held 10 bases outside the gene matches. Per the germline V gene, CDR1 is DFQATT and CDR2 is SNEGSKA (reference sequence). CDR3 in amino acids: CSALPGQGFYEQYF. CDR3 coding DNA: TGCAGTGCCTTACCGGGACAGGGATTTTACGAGCAGTACTTC.

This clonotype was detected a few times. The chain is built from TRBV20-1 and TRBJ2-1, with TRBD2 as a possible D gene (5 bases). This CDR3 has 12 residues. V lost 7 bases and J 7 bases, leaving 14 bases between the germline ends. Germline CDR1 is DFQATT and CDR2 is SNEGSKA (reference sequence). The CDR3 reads CSGGRIRNEQFF. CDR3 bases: TGCAGTGGTGGGAGAATTAGGAATGAGCAGTTCTTC.

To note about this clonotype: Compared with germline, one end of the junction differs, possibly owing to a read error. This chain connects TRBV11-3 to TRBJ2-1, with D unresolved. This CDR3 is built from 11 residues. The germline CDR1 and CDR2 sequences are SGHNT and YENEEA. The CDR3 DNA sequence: TGTGCCAGCACCCGAAGTAATGGGCAGTTCTTC. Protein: CASTRSNGQFF.

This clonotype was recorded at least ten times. CDR3 coding DNA: TGTGCCAGCTCACAAAGGACTAGCGAACAAGAGACCCAGTACTTC. It codes for CASSQRTSEQETQYF. The chain recombines TRBV18 with TRBJ2-5; 9 nucleotides align to TRBD2. Looked up from germline, CDR1 is KGHSH and CDR2 is LQKENI. The V and J ends lost 4 bases and 2 bases, in that order; junction bases with no gene match: 5. This CDR3 has 15 amino acids.

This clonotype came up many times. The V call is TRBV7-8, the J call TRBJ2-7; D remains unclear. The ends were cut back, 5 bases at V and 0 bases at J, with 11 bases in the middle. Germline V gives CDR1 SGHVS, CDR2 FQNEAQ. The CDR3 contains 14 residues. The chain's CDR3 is CASSLAALSYEQYF. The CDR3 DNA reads TGTGCCAGCAGCCTTGCGGCCCTCTCCTACGAGCAGTACTTC.

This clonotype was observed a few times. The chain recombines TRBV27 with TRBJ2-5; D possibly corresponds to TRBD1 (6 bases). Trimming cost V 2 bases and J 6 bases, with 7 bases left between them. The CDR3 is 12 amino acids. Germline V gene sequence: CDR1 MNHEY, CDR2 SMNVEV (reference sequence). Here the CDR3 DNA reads TGTGCCAGCAGTTTAACAGGGCAGACCCAGTACTTC. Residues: CASSLTGQTQYF.

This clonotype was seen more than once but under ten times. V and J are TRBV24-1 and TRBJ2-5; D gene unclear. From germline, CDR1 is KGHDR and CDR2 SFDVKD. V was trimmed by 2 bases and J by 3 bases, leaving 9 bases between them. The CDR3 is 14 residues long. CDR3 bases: TGTGCCACCAGTGATTCTGCCAAAAAAGAGACCCAGTACTTC. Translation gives CATSDSAKKETQYF.

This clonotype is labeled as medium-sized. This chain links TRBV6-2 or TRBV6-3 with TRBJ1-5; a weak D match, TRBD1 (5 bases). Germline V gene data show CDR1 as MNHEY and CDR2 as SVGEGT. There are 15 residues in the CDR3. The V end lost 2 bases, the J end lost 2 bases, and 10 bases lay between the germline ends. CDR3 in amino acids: CASSYEGRGNQPQHF. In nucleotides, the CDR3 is TGTGCCAGCAGTTACGAAGGCAGGGGCAATCAGCCCCAGCATTTT.

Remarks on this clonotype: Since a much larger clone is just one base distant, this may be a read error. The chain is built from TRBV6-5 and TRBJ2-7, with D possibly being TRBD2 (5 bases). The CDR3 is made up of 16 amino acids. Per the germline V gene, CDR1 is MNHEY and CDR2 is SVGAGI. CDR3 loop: CASSYSGLVPSYEQHF. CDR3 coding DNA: TGTGCCAGCAGTTACAGCGGACTCGTACCTTCCTACGAGCAGCACTTC.

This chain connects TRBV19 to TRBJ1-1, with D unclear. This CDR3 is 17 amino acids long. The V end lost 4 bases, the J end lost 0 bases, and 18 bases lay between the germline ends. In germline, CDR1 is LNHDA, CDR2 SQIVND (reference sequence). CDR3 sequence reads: CASSKFHGGSLNTEAFF. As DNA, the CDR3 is TGTGCCAGTAGTAAGTTCCATGGTGGGTCCCTGAACACTGAAGCTTTCTTT.

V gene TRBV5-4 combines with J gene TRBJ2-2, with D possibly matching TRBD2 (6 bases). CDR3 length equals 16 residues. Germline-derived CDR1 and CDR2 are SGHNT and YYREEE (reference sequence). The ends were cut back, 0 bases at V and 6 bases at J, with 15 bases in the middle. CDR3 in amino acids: CASSLAVKGGAGELFF. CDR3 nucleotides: TGTGCCAGCAGCTTGGCCGTAAAGGGCGGGGCCGGGGAGCTGTTTTTT.

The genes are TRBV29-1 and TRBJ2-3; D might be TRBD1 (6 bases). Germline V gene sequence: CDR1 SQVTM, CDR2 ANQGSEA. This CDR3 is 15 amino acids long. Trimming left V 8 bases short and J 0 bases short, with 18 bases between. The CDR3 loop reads CSTEGEPMSTDTQYF. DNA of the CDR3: TGCAGCACAGAGGGGGAACCGATGAGCACAGATACGCAGTATTTT.

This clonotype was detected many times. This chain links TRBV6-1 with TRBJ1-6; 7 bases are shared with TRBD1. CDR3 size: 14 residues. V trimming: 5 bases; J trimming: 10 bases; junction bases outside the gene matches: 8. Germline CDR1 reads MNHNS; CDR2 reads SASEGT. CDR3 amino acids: CASSPRQGTSPLHF. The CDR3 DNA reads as TGTGCCAGCAGTCCCCGACAGGGTACCTCACCCCTCCACTTT.

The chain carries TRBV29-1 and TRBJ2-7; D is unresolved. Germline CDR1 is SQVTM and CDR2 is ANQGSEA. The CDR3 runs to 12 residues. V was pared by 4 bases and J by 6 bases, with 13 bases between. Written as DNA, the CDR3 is TGCAGCGTTGGAAGGCCGGGTGCCGAGCAGTACTTC. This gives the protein CSVGRPGAEQYF.

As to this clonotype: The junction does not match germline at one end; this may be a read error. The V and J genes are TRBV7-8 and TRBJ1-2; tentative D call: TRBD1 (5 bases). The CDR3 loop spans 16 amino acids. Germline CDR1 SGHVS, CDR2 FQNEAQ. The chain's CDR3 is CARSLGTPQLGYGYTF. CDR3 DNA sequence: TGTGCCAGAAGCTTAGGGACCCCTCAGCTAGGCTATGGCTACACCTTC.

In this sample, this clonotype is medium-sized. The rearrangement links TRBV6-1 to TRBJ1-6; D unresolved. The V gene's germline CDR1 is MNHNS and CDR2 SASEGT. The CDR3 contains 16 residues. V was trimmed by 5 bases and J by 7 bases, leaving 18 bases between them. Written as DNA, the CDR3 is TGTGCCAGCAGTACCCTCACACGAGCGTGGAATTCACCCCTCCACTTT. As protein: CASSTLTRAWNSPLHF.

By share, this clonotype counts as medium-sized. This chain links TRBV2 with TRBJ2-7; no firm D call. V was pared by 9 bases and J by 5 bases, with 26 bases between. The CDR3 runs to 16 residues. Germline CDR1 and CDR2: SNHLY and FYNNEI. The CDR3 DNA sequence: TGTGCCAGTCCCCCCCCAGGACCGAAAGAGGACCACGAGCAGTACTTC. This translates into CASPPPGPKEDHEQYF.

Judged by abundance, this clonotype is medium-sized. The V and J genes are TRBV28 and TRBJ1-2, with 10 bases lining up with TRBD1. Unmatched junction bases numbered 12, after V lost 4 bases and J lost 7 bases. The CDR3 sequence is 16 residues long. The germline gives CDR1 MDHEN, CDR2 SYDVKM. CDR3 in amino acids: CASSSLRTGTGAGYTF. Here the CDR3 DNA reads TGTGCCAGCAGTTCCTTGCGCACCGGGACAGGGGCTGGCTACACCTTC.

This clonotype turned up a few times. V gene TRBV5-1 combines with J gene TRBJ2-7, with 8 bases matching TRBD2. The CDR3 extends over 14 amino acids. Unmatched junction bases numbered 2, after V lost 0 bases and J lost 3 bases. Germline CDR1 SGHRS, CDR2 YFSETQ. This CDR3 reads CASSLGGRNYEQYF. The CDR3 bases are TGCGCCAGCAGCTTGGGCGGGAGGAACTACGAGCAGTACTTC.

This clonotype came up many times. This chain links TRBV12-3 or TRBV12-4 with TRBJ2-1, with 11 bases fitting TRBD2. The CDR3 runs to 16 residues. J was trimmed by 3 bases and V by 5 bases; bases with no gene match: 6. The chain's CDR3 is CASSPGLAGDYNEQFF. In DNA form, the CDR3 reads TGTGCCAGCAGTCCAGGACTAGCGGGCGACTACAATGAGCAGTTCTTC.

The CDR3 DNA reads as TGTGCCAGCAGCCAAGCGAAAAGGGAGAATGAAAAACTGTTTTTT. Translated, it gives CASSQAKRENEKLFF. This rearrangement joins TRBV4-2 to TRBJ1-4; D uncertain. Germline V gene sequence: CDR1 LGHNA, CDR2 YNFKEQ. V lost 1 base and J lost 5, with 11 bases in between. This CDR3 contains 15 residues.

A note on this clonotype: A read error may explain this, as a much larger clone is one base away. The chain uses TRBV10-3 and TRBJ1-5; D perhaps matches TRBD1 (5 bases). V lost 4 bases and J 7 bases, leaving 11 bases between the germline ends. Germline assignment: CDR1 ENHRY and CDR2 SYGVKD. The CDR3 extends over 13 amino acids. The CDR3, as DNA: TGTGCCATCAGTGTGGGGGGTGAGCAGCCCCAGCATTTT. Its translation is CAISVGGEQPQHF.

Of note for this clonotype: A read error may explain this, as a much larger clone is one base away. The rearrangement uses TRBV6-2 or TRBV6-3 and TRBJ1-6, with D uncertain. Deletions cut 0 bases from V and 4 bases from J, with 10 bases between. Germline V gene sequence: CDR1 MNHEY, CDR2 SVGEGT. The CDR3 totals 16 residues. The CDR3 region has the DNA TGTGCCAGCAGTTACTCGGGCACGCCATATAATTCACCCCTCCACTTT. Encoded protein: CASSYSGTPYNSPLHF.

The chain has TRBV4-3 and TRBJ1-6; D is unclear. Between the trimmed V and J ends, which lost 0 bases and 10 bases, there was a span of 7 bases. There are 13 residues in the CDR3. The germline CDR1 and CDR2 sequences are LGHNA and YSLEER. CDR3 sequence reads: CASSQESSSPLHF. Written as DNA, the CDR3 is TGCGCCAGCAGCCAAGAGAGCTCATCACCCCTCCACTTT.

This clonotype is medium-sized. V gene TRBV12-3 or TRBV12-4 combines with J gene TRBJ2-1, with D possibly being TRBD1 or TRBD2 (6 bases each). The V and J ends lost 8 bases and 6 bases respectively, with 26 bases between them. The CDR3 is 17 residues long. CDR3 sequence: CASSPRGAGHQGNEQFF. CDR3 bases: TGTGCCAGCTCCCCTAGGGGGGCGGGCCACCAGGGCAATGAGCAGTTCTTC.

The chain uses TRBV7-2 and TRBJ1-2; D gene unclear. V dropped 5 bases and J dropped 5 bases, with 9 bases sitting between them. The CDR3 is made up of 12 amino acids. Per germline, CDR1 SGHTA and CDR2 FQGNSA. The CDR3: CASSPNTYGYTF. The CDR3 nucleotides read TGTGCCAGCAGCCCTAACACTTATGGCTACACCTTC.

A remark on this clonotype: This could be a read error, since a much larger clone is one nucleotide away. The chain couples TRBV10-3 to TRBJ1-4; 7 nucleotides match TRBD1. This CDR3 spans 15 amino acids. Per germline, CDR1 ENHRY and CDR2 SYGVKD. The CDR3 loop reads CATSRTGEPNEKLFF. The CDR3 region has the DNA TGTGCCACCAGTCGAACAGGGGAACCTAATGAAAAACTGTTTTTT.